The 29 T cell receptor beta chains in this list originate from one sample, sequenced in a study of CD8 T cells in Susac syndrome. With random hexamers, 0.5 to 1 ug RNA was reverse transcribed. One entry per CDR3 protein, called by TCRdb with MiXCR from the immunoSEQ multiplex PCR reads. The sample yields about 120,000 distinct CDR3 sequences, nearly 96% seen once. The sample consisted of CD4+ T cells from PBMCs. The receptors here all came from a human donor with Susac syndrome.

The genes are TRBV20-1 and TRBJ2-5; tentatively, D is TRBD2 (6 bases). In germline, CDR1 is DFQATT, CDR2 SNEGSKA (reference sequence). This CDR3 is 10 amino acids long. Trimming stripped 3 bases from V and 9 bases from J, with 8 bases between. The CDR3 region has the DNA TGCAGTGCTAGTTGGGAGGCCCAGTACTTC. It translates to CSASWEAQYF.

This sequence joins TRBV7-6 and TRBJ1-4; D not certain. Per germline, CDR1 SGHVS and CDR2 FNYEAQ. The CDR3 sequence is 15 residues long. V shed 1 base and J shed 4 bases, with 10 bases lying between them. CDR3 in DNA: TGTGCCAGCAGCTTAGAACGCGGTTTTAATGAAAAACTGTTTTTT. It codes for CASSLERGFNEKLFF. Looking up the rest from reference TRBV7-6 and TRBJ1-4 gives the full variable domain: GAGVSQSPRYKVTKRGQDVALRCDPISGHVSLYWYRQALGQGPEFLTYFNYEAQQDKSGLPNDRFSAERPEGSISTLTIQRTEQRDSAMYRCASSLERGFNEKLFFGSGTQLSVL.

The chain combines TRBV7-9 with TRBJ2-1; 8 bases match TRBD2. The CDR3 totals 18 residues. Unmatched junction bases numbered 16, after V lost 5 bases and J lost 4 bases. Germline-derived CDR1 and CDR2 are SEHNR and FQNEAQ (reference sequence). The CDR3, as DNA: TGTGCCAGCAGCCCGGAATCTAGCGGGTTCCCGGTTTACAATGAGCAGTTCTTC. As protein: CASSPESSGFPVYNEQFF.

This sequence joins TRBV29-1 and TRBJ1-2; perhaps TRBD1 as D (5 bases). Trimming cost V 3 bases and J 8 bases, with 10 bases left between them. CDR3 length: 11 residues. Germline V gene data show CDR1 as SQVTM and CDR2 as ANQGSEA. In DNA form, the CDR3 reads TGCAGCGTTGACGGTTCAGGGGGCTACACCTTC. This translates into CSVDGSGGYTF.

V and J are TRBV12-3 or TRBV12-4 and TRBJ2-5; 10 bases line up with TRBD2. This CDR3 has 15 residues. After removal of 6 bases from V and 5 bases from J, the junction contained 9 bases not matched to a gene. The CDR3 DNA is TGTGCCAGCAGCACCCTAGCGGGAGCCGTGGAGACCCAGTACTTC. Translating it yields CASSTLAGAVETQYF.

The V call is TRBV29-1, the J call TRBJ2-1; 13 bases are shared with TRBD2. Germline V lookup: CDR1 SQVTM, CDR2 ANQGSEA. The CDR3 has 17 amino acids. V lost 7 bases and J lost 7; bases outside the gene matches: 16. DNA of the CDR3: TGCAGCGCCGACCCACTAGCGGGAGGGCTACGGGGGAATGAGCAGTTCTTC. Translating gives CSADPLAGGLRGNEQFF.

This chain links TRBV12-5 with TRBJ2-1; no clear D gene. V was pared by 5 bases and J by 5 bases, with 16 bases between. The CDR3 covers 15 residues. Germline CDR1 LGHNT, CDR2 FRNRAP. The CDR3 region is CASGPPSSRNNEQFF. DNA of the CDR3: TGTGCTAGTGGTCCCCCGTCATCGAGGAACAATGAGCAGTTCTTC.

The gene calls are TRBV2 and TRBJ1-4; 7 nucleotides match TRBD1. CDR3 length equals 14 residues. Germline V CDR1 and CDR2: SNHLY, FYNNEI. V was clipped by 6 bases and J by 4 bases; unmatched bases: 5. The CDR3 sequence is CASSRDRLNEKLFF. In DNA form, the CDR3 reads TGTGCCAGCAGCCGGGACAGACTTAATGAAAAACTGTTTTTT.

The chain joins TRBV5-6 to TRBJ2-7; D could derive from TRBD1 or TRBD2 (5 bases each). The germline V gene has CDR1 SGHDT and CDR2 YYEEEE. The germline V and J ends were trimmed by 1 base and 7 bases, with 15 bases remaining between them. The CDR3 has 14 residues. The CDR3 region is CASSLYRRELEQYF. In DNA form, the CDR3 reads TGTGCCAGCAGCTTGTATCGCAGGGAGTTGGAGCAGTACTTC.

The chain couples TRBV20-1 to TRBJ1-1; D is unclear. Deletions cut 5 bases from V and 3 bases from J, with 13 bases between. This CDR3 spans 13 amino acids. CDR1 DFQATT and CDR2 SNEGSKA come from the germline V gene (reference sequence). CDR3 nucleotides: TGCAGTGCTTACCTCGTCTGGGACACTGAAGCTTTCTTT. Its translation: CSAYLVWDTEAFF.

The chain joins TRBV5-1 to TRBJ2-6; D unclear. CDR1 is SGHRS and CDR2 is YFSETQ in the germline V gene. V lost 1 base and J 4 bases, leaving 6 bases between the germline ends. The CDR3 loop spans 14 amino acids. CDR3 residues: CASSLNPGANVLTF. CDR3 nucleotide sequence: TGCGCCAGCAGCTTGAACCCCGGGGCCAACGTCCTGACTTTC.

This clonotype was seen more than once but under ten times. This chain uses TRBV6-5 with TRBJ2-3; 11 nucleotides match TRBD2. The germline V gene encodes CDR1 MNHEY and CDR2 SVGAGI. The CDR3 loop spans 15 amino acids. The junction had 7 bases not matched to a gene; V was cut back by 3 bases and J by 8 bases. This chain's CDR3 is CASSYVAGGPGTQYF. The DNA of the CDR3 is TGTGCCAGCAGTTATGTAGCGGGAGGGCCCGGTACGCAGTATTTT.

The chain combines TRBV27 with TRBJ2-3; 9 bases match TRBD1. The germline V gene has CDR1 MNHEY and CDR2 SMNVEV (reference sequence). Trimming took 5 bases from V and 4 from J; bases not matched to a gene: 7. CDR3 length equals 15 residues. In DNA form, the CDR3 reads TGTGCCAGCAGTCCAGGACAGGGGCGGGCAGATACGCAGTATTTT. Encoded protein: CASSPGQGRADTQYF.

This clonotype was seen a handful of times. This rearrangement joins TRBV7-3 to TRBJ2-2; 7 nucleotides match TRBD1. Looked up from germline, CDR1 is SGHTA and CDR2 is FQGTGA. The V gene end was trimmed by 5 bases and the J gene end by 7 bases; junction bases not matched to a gene: 4. The CDR3 is 13 amino acids. The CDR3 nucleotides read TGTGCCAGCAGCGCCGACAGGGTCGGGGAGCTGTTTTTT. It translates to CASSADRVGELFF.

This sequence joins TRBV12-3 or TRBV12-4 and TRBJ2-4; 12 positions agree with TRBD2. V lost 7 bases, J lost 0 bases, and 7 bases stayed unmatched. CDR3 length equals 17 residues. CDR3 region: CASTLAGGPLAKNIQYF. CDR3 sequence (DNA): TGTGCCAGCACACTAGCGGGAGGCCCCTTAGCCAAAAACATTCAGTACTTC.

The chain uses TRBV12-3 or TRBV12-4 and TRBJ1-2; D uncertain. The CDR3 totals 13 residues. V lost 6 bases, J lost 1 base, and 9 bases lay in between. The CDR3 coding sequence is TGTGCCAGCAGCCTGGGCTATAACTATGGCTACACCTTC. This encodes CASSLGYNYGYTF.

V gene TRBV19 combines with J gene TRBJ2-6; 10 bases are a match to TRBD1. CDR1 LNHDA and CDR2 SQIVND come from the germline V gene (reference sequence). The CDR3 totals 18 residues. The V gene end was trimmed by 3 bases and the J gene end by 0 bases; junction bases not matched to a gene: 5. The DNA for the CDR3 is TGTGCCAGTAGTATTTCCGGGACAGGGGCCTCTGGGGCCAACGTCCTGACTTTC. It encodes CASSISGTGASGANVLTF.

The chain has TRBV3-1 and TRBJ2-7, with a tentative D call TRBD1 (5 bases). Trimming took off 2 bases at V and 4 bases at J, with 12 bases between the two ends. The CDR3 contains 14 residues. The germline gives CDR1 LGHDT, CDR2 YNNKEL (reference sequence). Here the CDR3 reads CASSQMGQGYEQYF. As DNA, the CDR3 is TGTGCCAGCAGCCAAATGGGGCAGGGTTACGAGCAGTACTTC.

The chain is built from TRBV6-2 or TRBV6-3 and TRBJ2-3, with 15 bases lining up with TRBD2. The J segment lost 5 bases and the V segment lost 4 bases, leaving 16 bases of the junction unmatched. Germline lookup yields CDR1 MNHEY and CDR2 SVGEGT. The CDR3 covers 20 residues. The CDR3 loop reads CASSSPHHRTSGRVRDTQYF. CDR3 bases: TGTGCCAGCAGTTCCCCCCACCACCGGACTAGCGGGAGGGTGAGAGATACGCAGTATTTT.

The chain carries TRBV27 and TRBJ2-7; D is unresolved. The CDR3 length is 11 residues. CDR1 is MNHEY, CDR2 SMNVEV, per germline (reference sequence). The V gene lost 5 bases and the J gene lost 6 bases, with 8 bases spanning the gap. The CDR3 reads CASSLSGEQYF. The CDR3 DNA follows: TGTGCCAGCAGTCTGTCAGGCGAGCAGTACTTC.

Written as DNA, the CDR3 is TGTGCCAGCAGGGGACAGGGGAATGAGCAGTTCTTC. Translation: CASRGQGNEQFF. The chain uses TRBV2 and TRBJ2-1; 10 nucleotides line up with TRBD1. The CDR3 spans 12 residues. Germline V gene data show CDR1 as SNHLY and CDR2 as FYNNEI. Trimming took 6 bases from V and 7 from J; bases not matched to a gene: 0. Full variable domain (rest looked up from reference TRBV2 and TRBJ2-1): EPEVTQTPSHQVTQMGQEVILRCVPISNHLYFYWYRQILGQKVEFLVSFYNNEISEKSEIFDDQFSVERPDGSNFTLKIRSTKLEDSAMYFCASRGQGNEQFFGPGTRLTVL.

The gene calls are TRBV29-1 and TRBJ2-3; 7 positions agree with TRBD2. This CDR3 comprises 13 residues. CDR1 and CDR2 (germline): SQVTM, ANQGSEA. V shed 7 bases and J 0 bases; nucleotides not matched to a gene: 4. The CDR3 region has the DNA TGCAGCGGTGGTAGCGGGAGCACAGATACGCAGTATTTT. Translated, it gives CSGGSGSTDTQYF.

The chain joins TRBV29-1 to TRBJ2-7; weak D call: TRBD2 (6 bases). V lost 7 bases and J 2 bases, leaving 18 bases between the germline ends. CDR3 length: 14 amino acids. CDR1 is SQVTM, CDR2 ANQGSEA, per germline. This CDR3 is CSALKGPGAYEQYF. CDR3 nucleotides: TGCAGCGCCCTGAAGGGGCCGGGGGCCTACGAGCAGTACTTC.

This chain uses TRBV12-5 with TRBJ2-3; 9 bases are a match to TRBD2. The CDR3 covers 15 residues. Germline CDR1 LGHNT, CDR2 FRNRAP. Germline trimming cut 7 bases from V and 3 bases from J; bases unmatched to any gene: 8. The CDR3 bases are TGTGCTAGTGCCCTTAGCGGGAGAGGTACAGATACGCAGTATTTT. Encoded protein: CASALSGRGTDTQYF.

The rearrangement links TRBV4-2 to TRBJ2-1; 7 bases map to TRBD2. J lost 1 base, V lost 1 base, and 10 bases had no gene match. Per germline, CDR1 LGHNA and CDR2 YNFKEQ. The length of the CDR3 is 18 residues. The CDR3, as DNA: TGTGCCAGCAGCCAAGTCGGGAGCGGGGCTTATTCCTACAATGAGCAGTTCTTC. Protein: CASSQVGSGAYSYNEQFF.

The chain uses TRBV15 and TRBJ2-1, with D unclear. V dropped 0 bases and J dropped 0 bases, with 9 bases sitting between them. This CDR3 is built from 16 residues. Germline V lookup: CDR1 LNHNV, CDR2 YYDKDF (reference sequence). The CDR3 DNA follows: TGTGCCACCAGCAGAGATTCTTTCTCCTCCTACAATGAGCAGTTCTTC. This codes for CATSRDSFSSYNEQFF. The entire variable domain, with the rest obtained from reference TRBV15 and TRBJ2-1, is as follows: DAMVIQNPRYQVTQFGKPVTLSCSQTLNHNVMYWYQQKSSQAPKLLFHYYDKDFNNEADTPDNFQSRRPNTSFCFLDIRSPGLGDTAMYLCATSRDSFSSYNEQFFGPGTRLTVL.

The rearrangement uses TRBV29-1 and TRBJ1-2, with TRBD1 as a possible D gene (5 bases). Trimming removed 3 bases from V and 4 bases from J, with 15 bases in between. In germline, CDR1 is SQVTM, CDR2 ANQGSEA. The length of the CDR3 is 14 residues. The CDR3 is CSVDSPGEGYGYTF. The CDR3 nucleotides are TGCAGCGTTGATTCGCCGGGGGAGGGCTATGGCTACACCTTC.

The chain is built from TRBV28 and TRBJ2-1; the D gene is possibly TRBD1 (6 bases). The V and J ends lost 6 bases and 6 bases respectively, with 18 bases between them. Germline V gene data show CDR1 as MDHEN and CDR2 as SYDVKM. CDR3 size: 15 residues. CDR3 DNA: TGTGCCAGCAGCCTCAGGACAGCCTTTGCCAATGAGCAGTTCTTC. Its translation: CASSLRTAFANEQFF. The full variable domain, completed using reference TRBV28 and TRBJ2-1, is DVKVTQSSRYLVKRTGEKVFLECVQDMDHENMFWYRQDPGLGLRLIYFSYDVKMKEKGDIPEGYSVSREKKERFSLILESASTNQTSMYLCASSLRTAFANEQFFGPGTRLTVL.

This chain uses TRBV7-9 with TRBJ1-1; D ambiguous. V was clipped by 5 bases and J by 0 bases, with 7 bases between them. The CDR3 has 13 amino acids. CDR1 SEHNR and CDR2 FQNEAQ come from the germline V gene (reference sequence). CDR3 DNA: TGTGCCAGCAGCCCCACGGTGAACACTGAAGCTTTCTTT. Residues: CASSPTVNTEAFF.